This entry is about one T cell receptor beta chain. The antigen remains undetermined. The PCR contained 60 Vbeta and 13 Jbeta primers. TCRdb's table, derived via immunoSEQ multiplex PCR, lists solely in-frame clones and lacks some. The sample holds 250,000 to 350,000 clones, roughly 80% seen once. These data originate in a study of cytomegalovirus exposure and HLA in healthy donors. Regarding the study as a whole: CMV antigen specificity of a few CMV-associated chains was confirmed in vitro. Among the most significant clusters, several appeared linked to common viral pathogens in a later analysis.

All donors participated as healthy donors of bone marrow. Germline-derived CDR1 and CDR2 are MDHEN and SYDVKM. The CDR3 is 15 amino acids. The J segment lost 5 bases and the V segment lost 6 bases, leaving 6 bases of the junction unmatched. The sample consisted of PBMCs. This clonotype was obtained from a girl aged 2-15 years in good health and CMV-seronegative. The chain recombines TRBV28 with TRBJ1-6; 8 bases are shared with TRBD1. CDR3 coding DNA: TGTGCCAGCAGCGACAGGGGCCGGCATAATTCACCCCTCCACTTT. Protein sequence: CASSDRGRHNSPLHF.